The 17 T cell receptor beta chains reported below all come from one sample, sequenced in a study of Ad26.COV2.S vaccination and SARS-CoV-2 variants. The method was immunoSEQ multiplex PCR; TCRdb's version includes in-frame clones alone and lacks a portion of them. Among fewer than 600,000 clones, 89% were seen once, and the ten largest hold around 1.6%. As for treatment: around 19 received Ad26.COV2.S at low or high dose, single or two shots; about 5 received placebo; per-sample allocation not given. At day 63 after the first vaccine or placebo injection, samples were drawn. Sample: peripheral blood, taken in a trial of Ad26.COV2.S vaccine versus placebo. All receptors come from a person aged 18-65 years who received the Ad26.COV2.S COVID-19 vaccine or a placebo.

The V call is TRBV11-2, the J call TRBJ2-5; 7 nucleotides align to TRBD2. With V trimmed by 5 bases and J by 5 bases, 5 bases remained unmatched. The CDR3 is made up of 13 amino acids. Germline V gene data show CDR1 as SGHAT and CDR2 as FQNNGV. Here the CDR3 reads CASSPISGETQYF. CDR3 in DNA: TGTGCCAGCAGCCCTATTAGCGGGGAGACCCAGTACTTC.

This chain's CDR3 is CASSLGEQPQHF. CDR3 DNA: TGTGCCAGCAGCTTAGGGGAACAGCCCCAGCATTTT. The V and J genes are TRBV7-9 and TRBJ1-5; no reliable D call. CDR3 length: 12 residues. V was shortened by 1 base and J by 7 bases, with 5 bases between the two germline ends. Germline-derived CDR1 and CDR2 are SEHNR and FQNEAQ (reference sequence).

This sequence joins TRBV5-4 and TRBJ1-1, with 7 bases identical to TRBD1. The CDR3 runs 14 residues. Germline trimming cut 3 bases from V and 10 bases from J; bases unmatched to any gene: 12. Germline CDR1 and CDR2: SGHNT and YYREEE (reference sequence). CDR3 in amino acids: CASSYDRDGSRAFF. DNA of the CDR3: TGTGCCAGCAGCTATGACAGGGACGGTTCGCGAGCTTTCTTT.

For the CDR3, the DNA is TGTGCCAGTAGTACCCCTGGACAGGGTAGGCCCTACGAGCAGTACTTC. Protein product: CASSTPGQGRPYEQYF. The rearrangement joins TRBV19 to TRBJ2-7, with 8 bases matching TRBD1. Germline lookup yields CDR1 LNHDA and CDR2 SQIVND (reference sequence). The trim removed 4 bases at V and 2 bases at J, leaving 10 bases unmatched. There are 16 residues in the CDR3.

The chain recombines TRBV9 with TRBJ1-1; D might be TRBD1 (5 bases). The V end was cut by 4 bases, the J end by 0 bases, with 16 bases between. Germline-derived CDR1 and CDR2 are SGDLS and YYNGEE. This CDR3 contains 16 residues. The CDR3 loop is CASSQFLGRMNTEAFF. The CDR3 bases are TGTGCCAGCAGCCAGTTCTTGGGACGCATGAACACTGAAGCTTTCTTT.

This clone was counted once. The J gene is TRBJ2-5, the V gene TRBV13, with TRBD2 matching over 11 bases. J was trimmed by 1 base and V by 0 bases; bases with no gene match: 4. CDR1 and CDR2 (germline): PRHDT, FYEKMQ (reference sequence). This CDR3 is built from 17 residues. The CDR3 nucleotides read TGTGCCAGCAGCTTAGGGGGACTAGCGGACTCCCAAGAGACCCAGTACTTC. The encoded protein is CASSLGGLADSQETQYF.

This chain connects TRBV28 to TRBJ2-2; D possibly corresponds to TRBD2 (6 bases). CDR3 length equals 17 residues. Trimming removed 6 bases at V and 1 base at J, with 18 bases between. Germline values: CDR1 MDHEN, CDR2 SYDVKM. The CDR3 spells CASSSPGREKNTGELFF. The CDR3 DNA reads as TGTGCCAGCAGCTCGCCGGGGCGGGAAAAGAACACCGGGGAGCTGTTTTTT.

The genes are TRBV25-1 and TRBJ1-4, with TRBD1 as a possible D gene (6 bases). V was trimmed by 5 bases and J by 4 bases, leaving 20 bases between them. Germline V gene sequence: CDR1 MGHDK, CDR2 SYGVNS. The CDR3 loop spans 17 amino acids. This chain's CDR3 is CASSQAPRTEDNEKLFF. The DNA of the CDR3 is TGTGCCAGCAGTCAGGCCCCCCGGACAGAAGATAATGAAAAACTGTTTTTT.

The chain couples TRBV7-2 to TRBJ2-6, with no clear D. V was pared by 1 base and J by 0 bases, with 7 bases between. Germline-derived CDR1 and CDR2 are SGHTA and FQGNSA. The CDR3 runs 16 residues. CDR3 sequence (DNA): TGTGCCAGCAGCTTAGAATGGATCTCTGGGGCCAACGTCCTGACTTTC. Amino acids: CASSLEWISGANVLTF.

This clone was counted only a few times. The chain links TRBV19 to TRBJ1-5; 7 nucleotides match TRBD1. This CDR3 is built from 14 residues. Trimming removed 9 bases from V and 5 bases from J; junction bases left unmatched: 10. The V gene's germline CDR1 is LNHDA and CDR2 SQIVND (reference sequence). DNA for the CDR3: TGTGCCAGCAAACACCGGGACAGCTATCAGCCCCAGCATTTT. It codes for CASKHRDSYQPQHF.

The chain has TRBV18 and TRBJ1-1, with a weak D call TRBD1 (5 bases). The CDR3 extends over 16 amino acids. V lost 2 bases, J lost 0 bases, and 13 bases lay in between. CDR1 KGHSH and CDR2 LQKENI come from the germline V gene. The CDR3, as DNA: TGTGCCAGCTCACCAGGACAAGTACAGCTGAACACTGAAGCTTTCTTT. It yields the protein CASSPGQVQLNTEAFF. The entire variable domain, with the rest obtained from reference TRBV18 and TRBJ1-1, is as follows: NAGVMQNPRHLVRRRGQEARLRCSPMKGHSHVYWYRQLPEEGLKFMVYLQKENIIDESGMPKERFSAEFPKEGPSILRIQQVVRGDSAAYFCASSPGQVQLNTEAFFGQGTRLTVV.

Only one count was recorded for this clone. The chain is built from TRBV6-6 and TRBJ1-5; TRBD1 matches 7 bases. CDR1 MNHNY and CDR2 SVGAGI come from the germline V gene (reference sequence). Trimming removed 8 bases from V and 2 bases from J; junction bases left unmatched: 9. CDR3 size: 15 residues. CDR3 protein: CASGDGQVGNQPQHF. The CDR3 coding sequence is TGTGCCAGCGGTGACGGACAGGTCGGCAATCAGCCCCAGCATTTT.

J is TRBJ1-1 and V is TRBV18, with unresolved D. This CDR3 comprises 14 residues. CDR1 is KGHSH and CDR2 is LQKENI in the germline V gene. Deletions cut 3 bases from V and 5 bases from J, with 13 bases between. CDR3 bases: TGTGCCAGCTCACCCGAACTCCCTGTGACTGAAGCTTTCTTT. This encodes CASSPELPVTEAFF.

This sequence joins TRBV6-5 and TRBJ1-1; D possibly corresponds to TRBD1 (6 bases). V lost 8 bases and J lost 1, with 11 bases in between. This CDR3 has 13 residues. In germline, CDR1 is MNHEY, CDR2 SVGAGI. Written as DNA, the CDR3 is TGTGCCAGCTACAGGGCCTCGAACACTGAAGCTTTCTTT. Its translation is CASYRASNTEAFF.

The CDR3 reads CASSRLRVANTGELFF. DNA for the CDR3: TGTGCCAGCTCACGACTCAGGGTAGCGAACACCGGGGAGCTGTTTTTT. V is TRBV18 and J is TRBJ2-2; possible D gene TRBD1, 5 bases. V lost 4 bases, J lost 0 bases, and 12 bases lay in between. Germline lookup yields CDR1 KGHSH and CDR2 LQKENI. The CDR3 loop spans 16 amino acids.

In its sample, this clone was seen once. The chain combines TRBV11-2 with TRBJ1-2; no clear D. The V end lost 6 bases, the J end lost 3 bases, and 14 bases lay between the germline ends. CDR1 is SGHAT and CDR2 is FQNNGV in the germline V gene. CDR3 size: 14 residues. CDR3 bases: TGTGCCAGCAGTCCTGTTAAGCGCCACTATGGCTACACCTTC. Encoded protein: CASSPVKRHYGYTF.

V usage is TRBV10-3 and J usage is TRBJ2-3; D may be TRBD1 (6 bases). V gave up 10 bases and J gave up 3 bases, with 11 bases separating them. This CDR3 comprises 12 residues. Germline V gene data show CDR1 as ENHRY and CDR2 as SYGVKD. CDR3 protein: CATGDITDTQYF. In DNA form, the CDR3 reads TGTGCCACCGGGGACATAACAGATACGCAGTATTTT.